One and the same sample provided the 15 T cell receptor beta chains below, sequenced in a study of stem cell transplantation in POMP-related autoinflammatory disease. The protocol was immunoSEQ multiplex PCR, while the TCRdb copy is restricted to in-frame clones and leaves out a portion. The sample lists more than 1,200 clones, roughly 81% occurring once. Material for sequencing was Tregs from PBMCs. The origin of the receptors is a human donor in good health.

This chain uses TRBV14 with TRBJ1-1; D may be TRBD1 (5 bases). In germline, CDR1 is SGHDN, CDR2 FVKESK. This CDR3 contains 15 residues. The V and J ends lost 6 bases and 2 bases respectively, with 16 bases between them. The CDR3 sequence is CASSKGRGQNTEAFF. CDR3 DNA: TGTGCCAGCAGTAAAGGGAGGGGCCAAAACACTGAAGCTTTCTTT.

CDR3: CASSNFPITQETQYF. In DNA, the CDR3 is TGTGCCAGCAGCAATTTTCCGATCACCCAAGAGACCCAGTACTTC. The genes are TRBV28 and TRBJ2-5; D is uncertain. Germline CDR1 reads MDHEN; CDR2 reads SYDVKM. This CDR3 has 15 residues. V was pared by 6 bases and J by 1 base, with 15 bases between. The entire variable domain, with the rest obtained from reference TRBV28 and TRBJ2-5, is as follows: DVKVTQSSRYLVKRTGEKVFLECVQDMDHENMFWYRQDPGLGLRLIYFSYDVKMKEKGDIPEGYSVSREKKERFSLILESASTNQTSMYLCASSNFPITQETQYFGPGTRLLVL.

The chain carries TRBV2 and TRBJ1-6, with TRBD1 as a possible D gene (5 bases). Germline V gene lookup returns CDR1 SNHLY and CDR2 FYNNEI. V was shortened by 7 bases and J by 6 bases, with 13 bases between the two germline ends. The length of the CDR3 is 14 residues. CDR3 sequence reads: CASNAGTGNSPLHF. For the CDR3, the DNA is TGTGCCAGCAACGCGGGGACCGGTAATTCACCCCTCCACTTT.

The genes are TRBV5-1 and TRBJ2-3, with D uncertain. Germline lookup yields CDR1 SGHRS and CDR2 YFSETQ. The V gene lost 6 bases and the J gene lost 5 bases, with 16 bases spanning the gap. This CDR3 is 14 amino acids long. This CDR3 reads CASKHIGNRDTQYF. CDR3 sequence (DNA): TGCGCCAGCAAGCATATAGGGAACAGAGATACGCAGTATTTT.

CDR3 coding DNA: TGTGCCAGCAGCTTAGACCCGCCGGGCCATAGGATCACCGGGGAGCTGTTTTTT. Protein sequence: CASSLDPPGHRITGELFF. This sequence joins TRBV11-2 and TRBJ2-2; D remains unclear. This CDR3 comprises 18 residues. The V and J ends lost 0 bases and 4 bases respectively, with 18 bases between them. Germline loops: CDR1 SGHAT, CDR2 FQNNGV.

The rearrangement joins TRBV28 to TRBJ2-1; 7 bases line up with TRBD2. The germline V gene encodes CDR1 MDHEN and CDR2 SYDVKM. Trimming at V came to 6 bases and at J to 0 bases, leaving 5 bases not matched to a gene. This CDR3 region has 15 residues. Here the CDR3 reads CASRPGLSSYNEQFF. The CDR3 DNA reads TGTGCCAGCAGGCCGGGACTAAGCTCCTACAATGAGCAGTTCTTC.

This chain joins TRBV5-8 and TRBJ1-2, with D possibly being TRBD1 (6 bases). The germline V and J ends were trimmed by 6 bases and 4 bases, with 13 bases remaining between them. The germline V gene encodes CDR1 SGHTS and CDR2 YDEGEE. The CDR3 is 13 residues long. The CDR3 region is CASNQGRVYGYTF. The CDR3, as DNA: TGTGCCAGCAACCAGGGGCGGGTCTATGGCTACACCTTC.

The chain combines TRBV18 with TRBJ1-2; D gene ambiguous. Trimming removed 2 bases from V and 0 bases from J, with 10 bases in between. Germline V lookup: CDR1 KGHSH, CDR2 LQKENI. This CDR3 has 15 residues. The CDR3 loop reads CASSPEPRPNYGYTF. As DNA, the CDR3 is TGTGCCAGCTCACCAGAGCCCAGGCCTAACTATGGCTACACCTTC.

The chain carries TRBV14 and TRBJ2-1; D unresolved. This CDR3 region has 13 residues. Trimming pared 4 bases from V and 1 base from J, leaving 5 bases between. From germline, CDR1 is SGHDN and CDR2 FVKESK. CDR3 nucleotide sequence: TGTGCCAGCAGCCTGAGATCCTACAATGAGCAGTTCTTC. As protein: CASSLRSYNEQFF.

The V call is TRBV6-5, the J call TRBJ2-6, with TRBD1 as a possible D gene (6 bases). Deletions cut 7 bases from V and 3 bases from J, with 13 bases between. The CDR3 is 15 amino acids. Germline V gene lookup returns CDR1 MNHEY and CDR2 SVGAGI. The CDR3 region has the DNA TGTGCCAGCATGGCTGGGGGCAGTGGGGCCAACGTCCTGACTTTC. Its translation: CASMAGGSGANVLTF.

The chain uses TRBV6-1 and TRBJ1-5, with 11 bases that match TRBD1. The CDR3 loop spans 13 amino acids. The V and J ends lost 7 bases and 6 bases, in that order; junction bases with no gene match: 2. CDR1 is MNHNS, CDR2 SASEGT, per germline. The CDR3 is CASTGTGGQPQHF. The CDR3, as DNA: TGTGCCAGCACTGGGACAGGGGGTCAGCCCCAGCATTTT.

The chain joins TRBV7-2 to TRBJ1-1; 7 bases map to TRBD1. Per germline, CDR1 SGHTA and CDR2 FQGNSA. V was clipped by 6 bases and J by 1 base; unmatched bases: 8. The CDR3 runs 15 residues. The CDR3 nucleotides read TGTGCCAGCAGAAGATGGACAGGTCAGAACACTGAAGCTTTCTTT. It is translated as CASRRWTGQNTEAFF.

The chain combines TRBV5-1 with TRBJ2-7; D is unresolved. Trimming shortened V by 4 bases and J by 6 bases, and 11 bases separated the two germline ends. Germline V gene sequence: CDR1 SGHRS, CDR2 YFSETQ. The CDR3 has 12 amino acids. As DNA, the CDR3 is TGCGCCAGCAGCACGGGTCGGCCCGAGCAGTACTTC. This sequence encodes CASSTGRPEQYF.

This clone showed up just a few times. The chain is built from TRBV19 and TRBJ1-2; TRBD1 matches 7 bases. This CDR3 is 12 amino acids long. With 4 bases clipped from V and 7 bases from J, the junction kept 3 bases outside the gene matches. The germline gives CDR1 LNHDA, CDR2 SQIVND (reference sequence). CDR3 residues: CASSSRGAGYTF. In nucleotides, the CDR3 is TGTGCCAGTAGTAGCAGGGGGGCTGGCTACACCTTC. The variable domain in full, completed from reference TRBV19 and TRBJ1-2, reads DGGITQSPKYLFRKEGQNVTLSCEQNLNHDAMYWYRQDPGQGLRLIYYSQIVNDFQKGDIAEGYSVSREKKESFPLTVTSAQKNPTAFYLCASSSRGAGYTFGSGTRLTVV.

This CDR3 is CAISDRGDTQYF. The DNA of the CDR3 is TGTGCCATCAGCGACCGGGGAGATACGCAGTATTTT. The chain carries TRBV10-3 and TRBJ2-3, with TRBD2 as a possible D gene (5 bases). Germline CDR1 is ENHRY and CDR2 is SYGVKD. This CDR3 contains 12 residues. V lost 6 bases to trimming and J lost 5 bases, with 9 bases between them.